These 28 T cell receptor beta chains were all obtained from the same sample, sequenced in a study of cytomegalovirus exposure and HLA in healthy donors. Profiled with immunoSEQ multiplex PCR; TCRdb holds only in-frame clones, not every one. The sample has 100,000 to 150,000 clones; over 85% are singletons. The sample consisted of PBMCs. Receptors were obtained from a woman aged 18-30 years in good health and CMV-seronegative.

This chain joins TRBV29-1 and TRBJ1-1; D possibly corresponds to TRBD1 (5 bases). Germline values: CDR1 SQVTM, CDR2 ANQGSEA. This CDR3 comprises 13 residues. The ends were cut back, 5 bases at V and 0 bases at J, with 10 bases in the middle. In nucleotides, the CDR3 is TGCAGCGTTACAGACAGTTTGAACACTGAAGCTTTCTTT. Its translation: CSVTDSLNTEAFF.

The J gene is TRBJ2-1, the V gene TRBV9; maybe TRBD2 (5 bases). V lost 1 base and J 3 bases, leaving 11 bases between the germline ends. The germline CDR1 and CDR2 sequences are SGDLS and YYNGEE. The CDR3 is 15 residues long. The CDR3 bases are TGTGCCAGCAGCGTATCCGGGGTTGGCTACAATGAGCAGTTCTTC. It is translated as CASSVSGVGYNEQFF.

The chain combines TRBV7-3 with TRBJ2-5; TRBD2 aligns across 7 bases. V gave up 5 bases and J gave up 0 bases; unmatched junction bases: 9. CDR3 length: 16 residues. Per the germline V gene, CDR1 is SGHTA and CDR2 is FQGTGA. This chain's CDR3 is CASSLGGAGNQETQYF. CDR3 DNA sequence: TGTGCCAGCAGCCTAGGTGGAGCGGGAAACCAAGAGACCCAGTACTTC.

The chain has TRBV28 and TRBJ1-5, with a possible D match to TRBD1 (6 bases). The CDR3 extends over 14 amino acids. V lost 1 base, J lost 7 bases, and 11 bases lay in between. Germline-derived CDR1 and CDR2 are MDHEN and SYDVKM. In DNA form, the CDR3 reads TGTGCCAGCAGTTTATTCTCGGGGGGCCAGCCCCAGCATTTT. This encodes CASSLFSGGQPQHF.

The chain uses TRBV29-1 and TRBJ1-1, with 7 positions matching TRBD1. CDR1 is SQVTM and CDR2 is ANQGSEA in the germline V gene. The CDR3 has 14 residues. V dropped 4 bases and J dropped 1; count of bases not matched to a gene: 6. The CDR3 here is CSVVQGIRNTEAFF. The CDR3 DNA is TGCAGCGTTGTACAGGGGATAAGGAACACTGAAGCTTTCTTT.

CDR3 sequence (DNA): TGTGCCAGTAGTAAAGGATCTAGCGGGAGCTACGAGCAGTACTTC. Translation gives CASSKGSSGSYEQYF. The genes are TRBV19 and TRBJ2-7; 10 positions match TRBD2. Germline V gives CDR1 LNHDA, CDR2 SQIVND (reference sequence). Germline trimming cut 4 bases from V and 3 bases from J; bases unmatched to any gene: 6. This CDR3 comprises 15 residues.

The CDR3 reads CASSLWRGIGFSTGELFF. CDR3 in DNA: TGTGCCAGCAGCTTGTGGCGGGGCATAGGATTCTCAACCGGGGAGCTGTTTTTT. The genes are TRBV5-6 and TRBJ2-2; the D gene is possibly TRBD2 (6 bases). This CDR3 is built from 18 residues. The V end lost 1 base, the J end lost 5 bases, and 21 bases lay between the germline ends. Per the germline V gene, CDR1 is SGHDT and CDR2 is YYEEEE.

The chain joins TRBV10-3 to TRBJ1-1; maybe TRBD1 (6 bases). This CDR3 spans 15 amino acids. Looked up from germline, CDR1 is ENHRY and CDR2 is SYGVKD. V gave up 3 bases and J gave up 9 bases, with 20 bases separating them. CDR3 in amino acids: CAISDQTGFSRQAFF. The CDR3 bases are TGTGCCATCAGTGACCAAACAGGGTTCTCCCGCCAAGCTTTCTTT.

The V and J genes are TRBV29-1 and TRBJ1-2; TRBD1 agrees at 8 bases. Germline CDR1 and CDR2: SQVTM and ANQGSEA. This CDR3 contains 14 residues. After removal of 4 bases from V and 1 base from J, the junction contained 5 bases not matched to a gene. The CDR3 is CSVVQGARNYGYTF. In nucleotides, the CDR3 is TGCAGCGTTGTGCAGGGGGCGCGTAACTATGGCTACACCTTC.

The chain carries TRBV6-1 and TRBJ1-5; D unclear. V was pared by 1 base and J by 0 bases, with 13 bases between. The CDR3 consists of 17 residues. Germline V gene data show CDR1 as MNHNS and CDR2 as SASEGT. CDR3 coding DNA: TGTGCCAGCAGTGAAGTAGGAGGGAGACGTAGCAATCAGCCCCAGCATTTT. It translates to CASSEVGGRRSNQPQHF.

This sequence joins TRBV27 and TRBJ2-7, with 9 bases identical to TRBD1. With 6 bases clipped from V and 3 bases from J, the junction kept 3 bases outside the gene matches. Looked up from germline, CDR1 is MNHEY and CDR2 is SMNVEV (reference sequence). This CDR3 contains 13 residues. CDR3 loop: CASRGDRDYEQYF. The CDR3 nucleotides read TGTGCCAGCAGGGGGGACAGGGACTACGAGCAGTACTTC.

This chain uses TRBV4-1 with TRBJ2-5; 10 bases align to TRBD1. The CDR3 runs 15 residues. Per the germline V gene, CDR1 is MGHRA and CDR2 is YSYEKL. The V and J ends lost 4 bases and 5 bases, in that order; junction bases with no gene match: 7. CDR3 DNA sequence: TGCGCCAGCAGCCCCGGGACAGGGGATCAGGAGACCCAGTACTTC. Residues: CASSPGTGDQETQYF.

In this sample, this clone turned up a few times. The chain is built from TRBV6-5 and TRBJ1-2; 9 positions agree with TRBD1. This CDR3 is built from 15 residues. The V segment lost 6 bases and the J segment 2 bases; nucleotides outside the gene matches: 7. Per germline, CDR1 MNHEY and CDR2 SVGAGI. CDR3 amino acids: CASRRDRAGNYGYTF. The CDR3, as DNA: TGTGCCAGCAGGCGGGACAGGGCCGGAAACTATGGCTACACCTTC.

V and J are TRBV11-2 and TRBJ2-7, with D possibly matching TRBD1 (6 bases). Trimming stripped 1 base from V and 4 bases from J, with 17 bases between. Germline V lookup: CDR1 SGHAT, CDR2 FQNNGV. CDR3 length: 16 residues. The DNA for the CDR3 is TGTGCCAGCAGCTTAGGGGTGACAGGACCATCATACGAGCAGTACTTC. Amino acid sequence: CASSLGVTGPSYEQYF.

The chain carries TRBV29-1 and TRBJ2-1; 11 bases fit TRBD1. The CDR3 contains 15 residues. Germline lookup yields CDR1 SQVTM and CDR2 ANQGSEA. J gave up 7 bases and V 6 bases, and 11 bases lay outside the gene matches. Here the CDR3 DNA reads TGCAGCGTACATGTCGGACAGGGGGCGAGGAATGAGCAGTTCTTC. Translation gives CSVHVGQGARNEQFF.

The rearrangement uses TRBV30 and TRBJ1-3; TRBD1 aligns across 7 bases. The ends lost 3 bases at V and 0 bases at J; junction bases unmatched: 5. This CDR3 comprises 15 residues. Germline CDR1 reads GTSNPN; CDR2 reads SVGIG (reference sequence). CDR3: CAWRGQLSSGNTIYF. The CDR3 DNA reads TGTGCCTGGAGGGGACAGCTAAGCTCTGGAAACACCATATATTTT.

CDR3 in DNA: TGTGCCAGCAGTACAGGGGGCCTGTTTTACGAGCAGTACTTC. Encoded protein: CASSTGGLFYEQYF. The gene calls are TRBV28 and TRBJ2-7; 9 bases match TRBD1. CDR3 length: 14 amino acids. Germline V gene lookup returns CDR1 MDHEN and CDR2 SYDVKM. With 5 bases clipped from V and 4 bases from J, the junction kept 6 bases outside the gene matches.

This clone turned up a few times. The chain couples TRBV19 to TRBJ2-5; the match to TRBD1 covers 8 bases. This CDR3 contains 14 residues. Germline CDR1 and CDR2: LNHDA and SQIVND (reference sequence). V was clipped by 3 bases and J by 5 bases; unmatched bases: 5. CDR3 loop: CASSITGGWETQYF. In DNA form, the CDR3 reads TGTGCCAGTAGTATTACAGGGGGATGGGAGACCCAGTACTTC.

The rearrangement links TRBV27 to TRBJ2-7; D possibly corresponds to TRBD1 (5 bases). The CDR3 runs 13 residues. The V end lost 3 bases, the J end lost 3 bases, and 9 bases lay between the germline ends. CDR1 and CDR2 from the germline V gene are MNHEY and SMNVEV (reference sequence). The CDR3 is CASSFRDSYEQYF. CDR3 DNA: TGTGCCAGCAGTTTTCGAGACAGCTACGAGCAGTACTTC.

The chain recombines TRBV14 with TRBJ1-5; unclear D gene. Germline V lookup: CDR1 SGHDN, CDR2 FVKESK. This CDR3 is built from 12 residues. V was pared by 4 bases and J by 7 bases, with 8 bases between. CDR3 nucleotide sequence: TGTGCCAGCAGCCGAGGAGGGCAGCCCCAGCATTTT. It yields the protein CASSRGGQPQHF.

This chain connects TRBV27 to TRBJ2-7, with D possibly being TRBD1 (7 bases). V was clipped by 5 bases and J by 3 bases, with 23 bases between them. The CDR3 length is 17 residues. Germline V gives CDR1 MNHEY, CDR2 SMNVEV (reference sequence). The CDR3 DNA reads TGTGCCAGCAGTCCAACGGGGCTGACAGGGCGGGGCTACGAGCAGTACTTC. Translated, it gives CASSPTGLTGRGYEQYF.

The chain is built from TRBV19 and TRBJ2-3; D is perhaps TRBD2 (5 bases). V was cut by 3 bases and J by 1 base, with 11 bases left in between. The germline V gene encodes CDR1 LNHDA and CDR2 SQIVND (reference sequence). This CDR3 has 15 amino acids. The CDR3 sequence is CASSMGGWGTDTQYF. CDR3 nucleotides: TGTGCCAGTAGTATGGGCGGGTGGGGCACAGATACGCAGTATTTT.

This chain joins TRBV4-1 and TRBJ2-2, with TRBD2 identical over 9 bases. The V gene end was trimmed by 5 bases and the J gene end by 5 bases; junction bases not matched to a gene: 12. The CDR3 spans 17 residues. CDR1 MGHRA and CDR2 YSYEKL come from the germline V gene. DNA for the CDR3: TGCGCCAGCAGCTCGCGGGGGGGCGGGAGTAAGACCGGGGAGCTGTTTTTT. This encodes CASSSRGGGSKTGELFF.

The chain joins TRBV28 to TRBJ2-7; D is perhaps TRBD2 (6 bases). Trimming removed 5 bases at V and 2 bases at J, with 19 bases between. Germline CDR1 and CDR2: MDHEN and SYDVKM. The CDR3 spans 16 residues. The CDR3 DNA sequence: TGTGCCAGCAGTCTAGGGCGGGGTACAGCAGCCTACGAGCAGTACTTC. Its translation is CASSLGRGTAAYEQYF.

The V gene is TRBV25-1, the J gene TRBJ2-1, with 15 bases that match TRBD2. Germline trimming cut 9 bases from V and 9 bases from J; bases unmatched to any gene: 9. This CDR3 region has 15 residues. CDR1 is MGHDK and CDR2 is SYGVNS in the germline V gene. The CDR3 sequence: CASRFGLAGGSEQFF. DNA for the CDR3: TGTGCCAGTCGTTTTGGACTAGCGGGAGGGTCTGAGCAGTTCTTC.

The rearrangement uses TRBV7-6 and TRBJ2-1, with TRBD2 identical over 8 bases. J lost 4 bases, V lost 4 bases, and 3 bases had no gene match. The CDR3 is 14 amino acids. CDR1 and CDR2 from the germline V gene are SGHVS and FNYEAQ. CDR3 in DNA: TGTGCCAGCAGCTCGAGCGGGGGTTACAATGAGCAGTTCTTC. Its protein is CASSSSGGYNEQFF.

The chain couples TRBV4-3 to TRBJ2-6, with a weak D call TRBD1 (5 bases). With 0 bases removed from V and 3 bases from J, the gap between germline ends came to 6 bases. The CDR3 has 15 residues. CDR1 is LGHNA, CDR2 YSLEER, per germline. In DNA form, the CDR3 reads TGCGCCAGCAGCCAAGATCAGGGTGGGGCCAACGTCCTGACTTTC. This encodes CASSQDQGGANVLTF.

The CDR3 here is CAWSQGHEQFF. The CDR3 DNA follows: TGTGCCTGGAGTCAGGGTCATGAGCAGTTCTTC. The chain carries TRBV30 and TRBJ2-1; perhaps TRBD1 as D (5 bases). Deletions cut 2 bases from V and 8 bases from J, with 7 bases between. This CDR3 has 11 residues. CDR1 is GTSNPN, CDR2 SVGIG, per germline (reference sequence).